This passage covers 24 T cell receptor beta chains from one sample sequenced in a study of T cell changes during pregnancy in multiple sclerosis (dated by TCRdb to 2018 to 2020). The receptor library was made with the immunoSEQ multiplex PCR assay. TCRdb obtained this table from immuneACCESS and retained in-frame rearrangements with V and J assigned. These tables miss some clones; where compared with another copy, unresolved V genes account for less than half of the shortfall, and the remainder is unexplained. The sample records fewer than 90,000 clones, approximately 95% of which are singletons. Together, the top ten hold less than 2% of the sample. The sequences come from peripheral blood, collected after pregnancy. Receptors were obtained from a female donor in good health, enrolled as a control in a pregnancy study.

The chain links TRBV2 to TRBJ2-5, with D possibly TRBD2 on 5 matching bases. The germline CDR1 and CDR2 sequences are SNHLY and FYNNEI. The CDR3 sequence is 14 residues long. V lost 10 bases and J 2 bases, leaving 17 bases between the germline ends. CDR3 residues: CATGRGPVQETQYF. The CDR3 DNA sequence: TGTGCCACCGGACGAGGGCCAGTTCAAGAGACCCAGTACTTC.

V and J are TRBV5-1 and TRBJ2-5; D possibly corresponds to TRBD2 (5 bases). Germline V lookup: CDR1 SGHRS, CDR2 YFSETQ. The length of the CDR3 is 14 residues. V was cut by 6 bases and J by 3 bases, with 15 bases left in between. CDR3 in amino acids: CASTTAGGKETQYF. As DNA, the CDR3 is TGCGCCAGCACCACCGCGGGTGGGAAAGAGACCCAGTACTTC.

The chain has TRBV10-3 and TRBJ2-3; weak D call: TRBD2 (6 bases). This CDR3 region has 15 residues. Trimming shortened V by 7 bases and J by 1 base, and 15 bases separated the two germline ends. The germline CDR1 and CDR2 sequences are ENHRY and SYGVKD. The CDR3 protein is CAINGGAQGTDTQYF. The CDR3, as DNA: TGTGCCATCAACGGCGGGGCCCAGGGCACAGATACGCAGTATTTT.

V gene TRBV9 combines with J gene TRBJ1-1; no definite D call. Deletions cut 3 bases from V and 1 base from J, with 10 bases between. Germline V gene lookup returns CDR1 SGDLS and CDR2 YYNGEE. CDR3 size: 14 residues. The CDR3 spells CASSADKANTEAFF. The CDR3 bases are TGTGCCAGCAGCGCCGACAAGGCGAACACTGAAGCTTTCTTT.

The rearrangement joins TRBV6-1 to TRBJ2-3, with a weak D call TRBD1 (6 bases). V gave up 5 bases and J gave up 2 bases, with 14 bases separating them. There are 15 residues in the CDR3. In germline, CDR1 is MNHNS, CDR2 SASEGT. The CDR3 loop reads CASSLRTADTDTQYF. In nucleotides, the CDR3 is TGTGCCAGCAGTCTACGGACAGCCGACACAGATACGCAGTATTTT.

The chain employs TRBV9 and TRBJ2-7, with 11 nucleotides matching TRBD2. This CDR3 has 16 residues. With V trimmed by 4 bases and J by 2 bases, 8 bases remained unmatched. The germline V gene has CDR1 SGDLS and CDR2 YYNGEE. CDR3 region: CASSPIAGGSPYEQYF. The CDR3 DNA sequence: TGTGCCAGCAGCCCAATAGCGGGAGGGAGCCCCTACGAGCAGTACTTC.

The V and J genes are TRBV28 and TRBJ1-4, with D tentatively TRBD1 (6 bases). Germline V gene lookup returns CDR1 MDHEN and CDR2 SYDVKM. This CDR3 region has 12 residues. Trimming stripped 11 bases from V and 7 bases from J, with 14 bases between. The CDR3 bases are TGTGCCGCCTTAGGGACACCTGAAAAACTGTTTTTT. This gives the protein CAALGTPEKLFF.

V and J are TRBV2 and TRBJ2-7; D is unresolved. Germline CDR1 reads SNHLY; CDR2 reads FYNNEI. With 7 bases removed from V and 0 bases from J, the gap between germline ends came to 13 bases. The CDR3 sequence is 14 residues long. The CDR3 protein is CASIRSTSSYEQYF. The CDR3 DNA is TGTGCCAGCATCAGGTCAACCAGCTCCTACGAGCAGTACTTC. Variable domain in full (rest from reference TRBV2 and TRBJ2-7): EPEVTQTPSHQVTQMGQEVILRCVPISNHLYFYWYRQILGQKVEFLVSFYNNEISEKSEIFDDQFSVERPDGSNFTLKIRSTKLEDSAMYFCASIRSTSSYEQYFGPGTRLTVT.

This chain connects TRBV10-3 to TRBJ2-1, with TRBD2 identical over 8 bases. This CDR3 is 14 amino acids long. Germline V gene lookup returns CDR1 ENHRY and CDR2 SYGVKD. Germline trimming cut 4 bases from V and 8 bases from J; bases unmatched to any gene: 7. The CDR3 region has the DNA TGTGCCATCAGTGCTCTAGGACTAGCAGATGAGCAGTTCTTC. This translates into CAISALGLADEQFF.

The gene calls are TRBV6-4 and TRBJ1-5, with TRBD1 matching over 9 bases. The CDR3 spans 16 residues. The V segment lost 8 bases and the J segment 1 base; nucleotides outside the gene matches: 9. Germline-derived CDR1 and CDR2 are MRHNA and SNTAGT. CDR3: CASFYRDRESNQPQHF. Written as DNA, the CDR3 is TGTGCCAGCTTCTACCGGGACAGGGAGAGCAATCAGCCCCAGCATTTT.

V usage is TRBV11-2 and J usage is TRBJ2-7, with 7 positions matching TRBD1. Germline-derived CDR1 and CDR2 are SGHAT and FQNNGV. Trimming removed 1 base from V and 5 bases from J; junction bases left unmatched: 8. There are 15 residues in the CDR3. CDR3 protein: CASSLVGGGVDEQYF. DNA for the CDR3: TGTGCCAGCAGCTTAGTAGGGGGCGGTGTCGACGAGCAGTACTTC.

The chain couples TRBV18 to TRBJ2-3; TRBD1 might be the D (5 bases). Between the trimmed V and J ends, which lost 3 bases and 1 base, there was a span of 8 bases. The germline CDR1 and CDR2 sequences are KGHSH and LQKENI. This CDR3 comprises 14 residues. Here the CDR3 reads CASSPLQGTDTQYF. The DNA of the CDR3 is TGTGCCAGCTCACCGCTACAGGGCACAGATACGCAGTATTTT.

V gene TRBV4-2 combines with J gene TRBJ2-5; possibly TRBD2 for D (5 bases). This CDR3 is built from 16 residues. Germline V gene data show CDR1 as LGHNA and CDR2 as YNFKEQ. Trimming pared 0 bases from V and 4 bases from J, leaving 15 bases between. The CDR3 sequence is CASSQESGAMGETQYF. CDR3 sequence (DNA): TGTGCCAGCAGCCAAGAAAGCGGAGCCATGGGAGAGACCCAGTACTTC.

This chain connects TRBV2 to TRBJ2-2; 7 bases align to TRBD2. The CDR3 extends over 15 amino acids. Germline loops: CDR1 SNHLY, CDR2 FYNNEI. With V trimmed by 8 bases and J by 4 bases, 10 bases remained unmatched. The chain's CDR3 is CASSRVREGTGELFF. CDR3 sequence (DNA): TGTGCCAGCTCCCGGGTCAGGGAGGGCACCGGGGAGCTGTTTTTT.

As regards this clone: Other DNA sequences in the sample encode the same CDR3. The chain uses TRBV6-5 and TRBJ2-1; weak D call: TRBD2 (6 bases). V was shortened by 3 bases and J by 7 bases, with 7 bases between the two germline ends. Looked up from germline, CDR1 is MNHEY and CDR2 is SVGAGI. CDR3 length equals 12 residues. CDR3 sequence (DNA): TGTGCCAGCAGTTATCGGGGGAATGAGCAGTTCTTC. Its protein product is CASSYRGNEQFF.

The V and J genes are TRBV5-1 and TRBJ2-1; TRBD2 matches 11 bases. The CDR3 extends over 15 amino acids. CDR1 is SGHRS, CDR2 YFSETQ, per germline. The trim removed 2 bases at V and 3 bases at J, leaving 1 base unmatched. Here the CDR3 reads CASSLTSGSYNEQFF. DNA for the CDR3: TGCGCCAGCAGCTTAACTAGCGGGAGCTACAATGAGCAGTTCTTC.

The J gene is TRBJ2-1, the V gene TRBV29-1, with 12 positions matching TRBD2. Germline V lookup: CDR1 SQVTM, CDR2 ANQGSEA. The trim removed 7 bases at V and 8 bases at J, leaving 9 bases unmatched. This CDR3 region has 14 residues. The CDR3 nucleotides are TGCAGCGCTCGGACTAGCGGGGAATCGGATGAGCAGTTCTTC. It codes for CSARTSGESDEQFF.

V is TRBV28 and J is TRBJ1-5, with D tentatively TRBD1 (6 bases). The CDR3 consists of 13 residues. V lost 6 bases and J lost 6, with 12 bases in between. Germline CDR1 MDHEN, CDR2 SYDVKM. This CDR3 reads CASRQGSGQPQHF. The CDR3 nucleotides read TGTGCCAGCAGACAGGGTTCCGGTCAGCCCCAGCATTTT.

This chain joins TRBV25-1 and TRBJ2-7, with TRBD2 matching over 14 bases. In germline, CDR1 is MGHDK, CDR2 SYGVNS. The CDR3 consists of 16 residues. Losses at the gene ends were 3 bases for V and 5 bases for J; bases not matched to a gene: 6. CDR3 DNA: TGTGCCAGCAGTGACAAGACTAGCGGGAGGGCTGACGAGCAGTACTTC. Translation: CASSDKTSGRADEQYF.

This chain's CDR3 is CASSLSTSVSEQFF. The CDR3, as DNA: TGTGCCAGCAGTTTATCGACTAGCGTGAGTGAGCAGTTCTTC. The V gene is TRBV28, the J gene TRBJ2-1; 8 nucleotides line up with TRBD2. CDR1 is MDHEN and CDR2 is SYDVKM in the germline V gene. Losses at the gene ends were 1 base for V and 9 bases for J; bases not matched to a gene: 5. The CDR3 runs 14 residues.

The chain carries TRBV10-3 and TRBJ1-1; D gene ambiguous. The germline V gene has CDR1 ENHRY and CDR2 SYGVKD. Trimming took 0 bases from V and 10 from J, leaving 6 bases between them. The CDR3 consists of 11 residues. This chain's CDR3 is CAISESRVAFF. CDR3 DNA sequence: TGTGCCATCAGTGAGTCGCGAGTAGCTTTCTTT.

The chain is built from TRBV5-1 and TRBJ2-1, with D hard to call. CDR3 length: 15 amino acids. In germline, CDR1 is SGHRS, CDR2 YFSETQ. Trimming pared 1 base from V and 4 bases from J, leaving 12 bases between. This CDR3 reads CASSLRHSGYNEQFF. The CDR3 nucleotides are TGCGCCAGCAGCTTGCGTCATTCGGGTTACAATGAGCAGTTCTTC.

This chain joins TRBV25-1 and TRBJ1-2; D not certain. The CDR3 has 13 amino acids. V dropped 1 base and J dropped 6 bases, with 9 bases sitting between them. In germline, CDR1 is MGHDK, CDR2 SYGVNS. The CDR3 loop is CASSEFGLHGYTF. CDR3 coding DNA: TGTGCCAGCAGTGAATTTGGCCTCCATGGCTACACCTTC.

V and J are TRBV4-1 and TRBJ2-1, with D perhaps TRBD2 (5 bases). V was cut by 7 bases and J by 6 bases, with 16 bases left in between. The germline gives CDR1 MGHRA, CDR2 YSYEKL. This CDR3 comprises 14 residues. CDR3 sequence: CASTVLGAPNEQFF. The CDR3, as DNA: TGCGCCAGCACGGTCTTGGGAGCCCCCAATGAGCAGTTCTTC.